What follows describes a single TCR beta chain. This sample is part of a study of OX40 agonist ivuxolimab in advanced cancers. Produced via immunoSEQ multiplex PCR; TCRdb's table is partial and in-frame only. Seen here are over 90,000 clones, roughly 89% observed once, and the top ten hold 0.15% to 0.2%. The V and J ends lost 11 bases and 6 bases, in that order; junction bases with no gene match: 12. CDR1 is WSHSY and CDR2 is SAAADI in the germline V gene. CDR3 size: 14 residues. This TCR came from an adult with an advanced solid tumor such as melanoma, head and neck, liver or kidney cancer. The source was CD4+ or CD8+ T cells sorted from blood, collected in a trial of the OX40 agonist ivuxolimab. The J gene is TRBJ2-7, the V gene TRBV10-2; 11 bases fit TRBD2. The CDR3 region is CAGGSTSGKGEQYF. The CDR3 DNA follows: TGCGCCGGCGGTTCGACTAGCGGGAAGGGCGAGCAGTACTTC.